This TCR beta chain was obtained from a study of T cell repertoires in cytomegalovirus infection. Study-level information: An indication of both CMV infection and matching HLA type came from public TCR beta signatures. Points from the study as a whole: Public TCR beta family frequency separated CMV-and-HLA carriers, including in an independent cohort. In two of eight donors, the top clonotype was HLA-C-restricted CMV-specific.

The length of the CDR3 is 14 residues. Germline CDR1 is MDHEN and CDR2 is SYDVKM. After removal of 6 bases from V and 6 bases from J, the junction contained 10 bases not matched to a gene. This clonotype was recorded many times. Its antigen is still unknown. TCRdb passed the reads through MiXCR, listing each CDR3 protein once. This sample has about 300,000 distinct CDR3 sequences, with about 8.8% found just once. The rearrangement joins TRBV28 to TRBJ2-7; TRBD1 agrees at 8 bases. Specimen: PBMCs. The TCR comes from a human donor in good health (CMV status not recorded). Some clones in this sample may be carry-over from other donors' samples. The CDR3 spells CASRVPSGTGEQYF. CDR3 coding DNA: TGTGCCAGCAGAGTCCCCTCCGGGACAGGCGAGCAGTACTTC.